The clone carrying this T cell receptor (beta chain) turned up a few times. Its specificity is unknown. The TCRbeta library incorporated unique molecular identifiers. TCRdb fed the PCR reads into MiXCR, producing one record per CDR3 protein. The data contain 450,000 to 550,000 distinct CDR3 sequences, over 10% of them singletons. V dropped 3 bases and J dropped 6; count of bases not matched to a gene: 9. The V gene's germline CDR1 is LGHNT and CDR2 FRNRAP. The CDR3 spans 15 residues. This sample is drawn from a study of T-cell reconstitution after alpha-beta-depleted transplantation in children. Notes on the study in general: At the one-year point after transplant, T-cell counts and TCRbeta diversity were found to come mostly from T cells that had been newly produced. Reportedly, roughly two months post-transplant, alpha-beta T cells arose from several hundred expanded graft clones.

J is TRBJ2-3 and V is TRBV12-5, with TRBD2 identical over 7 bases. This material consisted of PBMCs, mostly from graft donor cells, taken 180 days after TCRalphabeta/CD19-depleted stem cell transplant. This receptor was identified in a female patient aged 2-9 years who had a stem cell transplant for aplastic anemia, so the T cells may come from the graft donor. CDR3 region: CASGFRGRAEDTQYF. The CDR3, as DNA: TGTGCTAGTGGTTTTCGAGGGAGGGCGGAGGATACGCAGTATTTT.